The present T cell receptor delta chain was sequenced within a study of γδ T cells in repeated Plasmodium falciparum infection. Across the study: Donors were malaria-exposed Malian children or age- and gender-matched Australian children. Study-level findings and limits: Compared with Australian children, Malian Vdelta2-negative repertoires seemed more clonal, less diverse, less shared. In Vdelta2-negative, largely Vdelta1+, gammadelta repertoires, repeated controlled infections appeared to drive clonal selection waves. Vgamma9/Vdelta2+ T cells showed a stable polyclonal repertoire with shared TCRgamma sequences.

In regard to this clone: The antigen is not known. A far more abundant clone sits one base away, making this likely a read error. This same CDR3 is encoded by further DNA sequences in the sample.

This CDR3 has 19 residues. The germline CDR1 and CDR2 sequences are GEAIGNYY and EKD. TCRdb repeated clone calling on the multiplex PCR reads with CATT. The sample has over 55,000 delta-chain clones; around 1.7% are singletons. Vgamma9/Vdelta2+ and Vdelta2-negative gammadelta T cells were flow-sorted from PBMC for bulk sequencing. Material: gamma-delta T cells from blood. The genes are TRDV2 and TRDJ1, with 8 bases that match TRDD3. The receptor was isolated from a pool of human donors (malaria-infected and uninfected, not separated). DNA for the CDR3: TGTGCCTGCGACAGCCGAGTTGCAGTGGGGGATGCGTACACCGATAAACTCATCTTT. Protein product: CACDSRVAVGDAYTDKLIF.